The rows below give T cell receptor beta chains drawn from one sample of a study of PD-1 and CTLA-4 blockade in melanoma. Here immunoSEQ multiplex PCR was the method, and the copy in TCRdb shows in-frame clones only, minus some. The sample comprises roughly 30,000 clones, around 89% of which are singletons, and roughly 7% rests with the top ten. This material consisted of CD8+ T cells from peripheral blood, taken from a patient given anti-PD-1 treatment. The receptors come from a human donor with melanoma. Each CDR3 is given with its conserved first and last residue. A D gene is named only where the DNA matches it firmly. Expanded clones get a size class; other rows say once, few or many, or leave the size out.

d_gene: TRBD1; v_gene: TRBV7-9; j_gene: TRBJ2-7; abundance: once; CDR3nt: TGTGCCAGCAGCCATACAGGGGACCCTAGGGACGAGCAGTACTTC; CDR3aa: CASSHTGDPRDEQYF
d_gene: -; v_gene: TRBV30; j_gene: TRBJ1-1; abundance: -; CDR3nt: TGTGCCTGGACCCTAGGGGGGGACACTGAAGCTTTCTTT; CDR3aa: CAWTLGGDTEAFF
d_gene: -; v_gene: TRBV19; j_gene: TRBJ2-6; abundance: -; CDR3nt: TGTGCCAGTAGTATGAGCGGCTCTGGGGCCAACGTCCTGACTTTC; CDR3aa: CASSMSGSGANVLTF
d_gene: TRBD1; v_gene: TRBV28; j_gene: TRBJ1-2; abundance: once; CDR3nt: TGTGCCAGCAGTACACAGGGGGCGGGTGGCTACACCTTC; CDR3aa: CASSTQGAGGYTF
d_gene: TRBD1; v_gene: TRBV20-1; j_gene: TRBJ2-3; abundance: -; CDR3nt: TGCAGTGCTAGTACAGGGGGTATAGATACGCAGTATTTT; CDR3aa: CSASTGGIDTQYF
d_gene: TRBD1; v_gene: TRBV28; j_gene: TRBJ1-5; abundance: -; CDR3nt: TGTGCCAGCAGTTTGGCAGGGGGTCAGCCCCAGCATTTT; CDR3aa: CASSLAGGQPQHF
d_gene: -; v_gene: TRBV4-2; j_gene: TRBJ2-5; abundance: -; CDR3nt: TGTGCCAGCAGCCCTGGCAGCCAAGAGACCCAGTACTTC; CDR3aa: CASSPGSQETQYF
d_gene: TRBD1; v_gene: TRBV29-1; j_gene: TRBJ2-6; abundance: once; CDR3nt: TGCAGCGTTGAAGAGTGGGACAGGCACTCTGGGGCCAACGTCCTGACTTTC; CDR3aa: CSVEEWDRHSGANVLTF
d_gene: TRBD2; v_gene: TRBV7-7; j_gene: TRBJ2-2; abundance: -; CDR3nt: TGTGCCAGCAGCTCGACTAGCGGGGGCTACACCGGGGAGCTGTTTTTT; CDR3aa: CASSSTSGGYTGELFF
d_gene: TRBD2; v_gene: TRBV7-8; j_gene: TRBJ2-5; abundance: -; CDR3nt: TGTGCCAGCAGCTTACTAGCGGGGGAAGAGACCCAGTACTTC; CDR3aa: CASSLLAGEETQYF
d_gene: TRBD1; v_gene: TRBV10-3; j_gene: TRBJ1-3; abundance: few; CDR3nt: TGTGCCATCACCTCAGGGGGAGCTGGAAACACCATATATTTT; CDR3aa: CAITSGGAGNTIYF
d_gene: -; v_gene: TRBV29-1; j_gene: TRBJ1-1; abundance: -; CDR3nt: TGCAGCGCGGTAGGGGGAACTAACACTGAAGCTTTCTTT; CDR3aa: CSAVGGTNTEAFF
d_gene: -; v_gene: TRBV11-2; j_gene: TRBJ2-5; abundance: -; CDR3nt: TGTGCCAGCAGCTCCGGGACCGCGGCGGGACAAGAGACCCAGTACTTC; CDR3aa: CASSSGTAAGQETQYF
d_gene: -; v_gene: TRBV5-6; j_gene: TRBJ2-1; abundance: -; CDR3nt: TGTGCCAGCAGCTTCGGTTCGGATGAGCAGTTCTTC; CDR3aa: CASSFGSDEQFF
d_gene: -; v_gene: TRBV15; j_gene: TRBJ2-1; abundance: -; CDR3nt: TGTGCCACCAGCAGAGATAACAATGAGCAGTTCTTC; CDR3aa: CATSRDNNEQFF
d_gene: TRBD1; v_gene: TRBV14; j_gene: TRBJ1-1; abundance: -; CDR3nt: TGTGCCAGCAGCCCCCTCTTGGGACAGGGAAAGAACACTGAAGCTTTCTTT; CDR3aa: CASSPLLGQGKNTEAFF
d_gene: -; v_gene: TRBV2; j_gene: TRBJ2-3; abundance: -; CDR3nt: TGTGCCAGCAGCCCCTGGACCGGCACAGATACGCAGTATTTT; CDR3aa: CASSPWTGTDTQYF
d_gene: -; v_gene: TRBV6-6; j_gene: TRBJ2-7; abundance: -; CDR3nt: TGTGCCAGCAGTTCTAGTACCTACGAGCAGTACTTC; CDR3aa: CASSSSTYEQYF
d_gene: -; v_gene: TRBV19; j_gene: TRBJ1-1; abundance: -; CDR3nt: TGTGCCAGTAGTATAGAGCGAAAAGCTTTCTTT; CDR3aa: CASSIERKAFF
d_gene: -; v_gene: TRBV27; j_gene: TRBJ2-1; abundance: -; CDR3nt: TGTGCCAGCAGTCTCTCAGGGTATGATGAGCAGTTCTTC; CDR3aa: CASSLSGYDEQFF
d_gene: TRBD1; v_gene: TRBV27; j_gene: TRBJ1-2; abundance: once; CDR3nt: TGTGCCAGCAGAATAAGGGGGGACAGGGTCTATGGCTACACCTTC; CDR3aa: CASRIRGDRVYGYTF
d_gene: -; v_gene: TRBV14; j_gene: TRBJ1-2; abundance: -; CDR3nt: TGTGCCAGCAGCCAAGGACAGTCAAATCGCTATGGCTACACCTTC; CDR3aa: CASSQGQSNRYGYTF
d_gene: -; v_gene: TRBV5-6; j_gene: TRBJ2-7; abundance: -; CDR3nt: TGTGCCAGCAGCTTGGGAGGGAGTCCCTACGAGCAGTACTTC; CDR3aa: CASSLGGSPYEQYF
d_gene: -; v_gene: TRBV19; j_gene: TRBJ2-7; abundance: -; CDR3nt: TGTGCCAGTAGGGGCATATCCTACGAGCAGTACTTC; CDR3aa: CASRGISYEQYF
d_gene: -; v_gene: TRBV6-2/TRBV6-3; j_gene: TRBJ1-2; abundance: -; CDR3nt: TGTGCCAGCAGTAACGGGGCGTATGGCTACACCTTC; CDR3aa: CASSNGAYGYTF
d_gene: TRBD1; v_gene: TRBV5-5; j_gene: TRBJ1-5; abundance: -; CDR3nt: TGTGCCAGCAGCTTGGGGGGAGGTGGGACAGCGATTAATCAGCCCCAGCATTTT; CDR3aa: CASSLGGGGTAINQPQHF
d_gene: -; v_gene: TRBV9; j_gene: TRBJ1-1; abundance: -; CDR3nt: TGTGCCAGCAGCGGAACTGGGGGGATGGACACTGAAGCTTTCTTT; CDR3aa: CASSGTGGMDTEAFF
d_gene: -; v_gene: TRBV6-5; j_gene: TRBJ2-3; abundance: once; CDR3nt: TGTGCCAGCAGTTACGGCGGGGGCCACACAGATACGCAGTATTTT; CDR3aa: CASSYGGGHTDTQYF
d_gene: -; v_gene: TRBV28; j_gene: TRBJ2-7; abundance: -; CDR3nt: TGTGCCAGCAGTTTAGGTAGTTCCACCCCCTACGAGCAGTACTTC; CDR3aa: CASSLGSSTPYEQYF
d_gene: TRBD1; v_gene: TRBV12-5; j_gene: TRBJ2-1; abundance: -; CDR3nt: TGTGCTAGTGGTGACACGGACAGGTGGAATGAGCAGTTCTTC; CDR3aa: CASGDTDRWNEQFF
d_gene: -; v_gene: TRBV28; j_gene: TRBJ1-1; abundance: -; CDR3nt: TGTGCCAGCAGTTTGAGGGGACCGAACACTGAAGCTTTCTTT; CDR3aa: CASSLRGPNTEAFF
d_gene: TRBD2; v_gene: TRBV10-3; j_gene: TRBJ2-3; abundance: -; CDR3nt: TGTGCCATCAGTGAGAAATCCCGCGGGGGGGCGGAGACAGATACGCAGTATTTT; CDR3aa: CAISEKSRGGAETDTQYF
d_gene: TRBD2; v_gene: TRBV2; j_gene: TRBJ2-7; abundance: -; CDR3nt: TGTGCCAGCAGTGGGGAGGGTACGGCCGACGAGCAGTACTTC; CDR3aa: CASSGEGTADEQYF
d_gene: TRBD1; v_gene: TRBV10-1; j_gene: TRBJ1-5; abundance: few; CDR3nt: TGCGCCATCCCTTTGGGGACAGGGGGCGGTTGGGATCAGCCCCAGCATTTT; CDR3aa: CAIPLGTGGGWDQPQHF
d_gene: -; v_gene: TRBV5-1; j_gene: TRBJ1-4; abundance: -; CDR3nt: TGCGCCAGTTCGACCGAGCCTAATGAAAAACTGTTTTTT; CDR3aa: CASSTEPNEKLFF
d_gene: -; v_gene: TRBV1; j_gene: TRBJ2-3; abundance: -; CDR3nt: TGCACCAGCAGCCAAACAACTAGCCCCATCACAGATACGCAGTATTTT; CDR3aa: CTSSQTTSPITDTQYF
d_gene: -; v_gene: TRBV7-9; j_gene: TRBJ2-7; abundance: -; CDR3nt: TGTGCCAGCAGCGCGCCCGACGTATACGAGCAGTACTTC; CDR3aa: CASSAPDVYEQYF
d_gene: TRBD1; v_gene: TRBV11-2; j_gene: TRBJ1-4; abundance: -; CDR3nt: TGTGCCAGCAGCCGGACAGGGTGGGAAGGCGAAAAACTGTTTTTT; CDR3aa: CASSRTGWEGEKLFF
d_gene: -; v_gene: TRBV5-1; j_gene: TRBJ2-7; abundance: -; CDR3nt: TGCGCCAGCAGCCCGGTAGGGTATGGAGACGAGCAGTACTTC; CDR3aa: CASSPVGYGDEQYF
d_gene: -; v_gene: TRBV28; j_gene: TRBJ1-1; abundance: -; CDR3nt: TGTGCCAGCAGTCCCAACATGGGCAACACTGAAGCTTTCTTT; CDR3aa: CASSPNMGNTEAFF
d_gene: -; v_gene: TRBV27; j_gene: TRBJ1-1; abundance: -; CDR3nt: TGTGCCAGCAGTTTAATGCAGGGGCTCACTGAAGCTTTCTTT; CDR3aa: CASSLMQGLTEAFF
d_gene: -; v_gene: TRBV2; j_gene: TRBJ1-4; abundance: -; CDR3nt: TGTGCCAGCAGTGTTGGAAATGAAAAACTGTTTTTT; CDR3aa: CASSVGNEKLFF
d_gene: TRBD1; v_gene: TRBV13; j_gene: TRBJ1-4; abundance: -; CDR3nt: TGTGCCAGCAGCTTAGGCCGGGCCTGGCAGGGGGCGACCGATGAAAAACTGTTTTTT; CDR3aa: CASSLGRAWQGATDEKLFF
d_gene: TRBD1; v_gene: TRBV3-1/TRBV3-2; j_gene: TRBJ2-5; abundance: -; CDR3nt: TGTGCCAGCAGCCGAGGACAGGGGCCTGGGGAGACCCAGTACTTC; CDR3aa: CASSRGQGPGETQYF
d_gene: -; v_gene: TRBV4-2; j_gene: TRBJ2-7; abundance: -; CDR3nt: TGTGCCAGCAGCCACCAAGGGGGTACAACCTACGAGCAGTACTTC; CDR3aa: CASSHQGGTTYEQYF
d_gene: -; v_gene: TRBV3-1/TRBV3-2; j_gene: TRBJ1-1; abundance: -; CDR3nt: TGTGCCAGCAGCCAAGTTTTAGGCGGGAACACTGAAGCTTTCTTT; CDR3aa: CASSQVLGGNTEAFF
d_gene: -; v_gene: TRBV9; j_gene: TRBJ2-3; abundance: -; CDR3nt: TGTGCCAGCAGCGCTGGGGACCGAAGGAGGTATTTT; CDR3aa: CASSAGDRRRYF
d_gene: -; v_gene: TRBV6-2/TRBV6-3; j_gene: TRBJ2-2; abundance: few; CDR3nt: TGTGCCAGCAGTTACCTCGGGACATCCATCCCCGGGGAGCTGTTTTTT; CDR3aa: CASSYLGTSIPGELFF
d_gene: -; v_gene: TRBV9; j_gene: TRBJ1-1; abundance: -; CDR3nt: TGTGCCAGCAGCGTCTCCGGGAGAATTAACACTGAAGCTTTCTTT; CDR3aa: CASSVSGRINTEAFF
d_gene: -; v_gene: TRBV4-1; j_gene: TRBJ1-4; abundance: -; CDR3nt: TGCGCCAGCAGCCGCCTGAGCACAGGGCGGGAAAAACTGTTTTTT; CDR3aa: CASSRLSTGREKLFF
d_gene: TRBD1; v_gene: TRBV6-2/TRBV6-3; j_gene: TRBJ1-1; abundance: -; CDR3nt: TGTGCCAGCAGTTATTCAACAGGGGGAATGAACACTGAAGCTTTCTTT; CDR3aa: CASSYSTGGMNTEAFF
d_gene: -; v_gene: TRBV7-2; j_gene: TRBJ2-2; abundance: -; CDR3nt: TGTGCCAGCAGATTATCTGGGGGCCGGGAGCTGTTTTTT; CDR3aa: CASRLSGGRELFF
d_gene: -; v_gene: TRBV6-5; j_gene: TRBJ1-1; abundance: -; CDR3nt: TGTGCCAGCAGTTACTCAGTAGGTGCGGAAGCTTTCTTT; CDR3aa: CASSYSVGAEAFF